This T cell receptor (beta chain) appears in the sequencing data of a study of T cell responses to AZD1222 COVID-19 vaccine (dated by TCRdb to the early 2020s). Some background on the complete study: TCR sequencing was performed for 230 to 250 trial participants, of whom some 200 were given two doses of AZD1222 and around 25 were given two doses of MenACWY control vaccine. Trial participants were enrolled into age subgroups of 18-55, 56-69 and 70-plus years, which contained around 150, 29 and 61 TCR-sequenced participants, respectively. Beyond this particular receptor, the publication reports: Conclusions about previously exposed vaccinees are limited because only 6 or 7 AZD1222 recipients were SARS-CoV-2 seropositive at baseline. Vaccine-associated CD4 TCRs spanned the whole spike protein, with dominant responses in regions 160-218 and 743-854. Nearly half of unique spike-specific TCRs reportedly recognized epitopes outside regions mutated in the B.1.351 and B.1.1.7 variants. In the small 56-69-year group, the increase in depth fell short of significance, most likely because of low power. No day 14 peak-response samples were available, so repertoires were characterized only after the peak T cell response. Participants were mostly white British, with more females than males. The authors suggested clonal diversity may have been underestimated. After two AZD1222 doses, both the breadth and the depth of spike-specific TCRs were significantly higher than at day 0 and than in MenACWY recipients.

According to the study, the label for this sample's time point signals: baseline before first vaccination. The label giving this sample's treatment or condition can be read as: meningococcal conjugate vaccine given as trial control. Vaccinee samples came from UK trials COV001 and COV002, including a single-blind randomized controlled phase 2/3 trial of AZD1222 (ChAdOx1 nCoV-19) in healthy adults. For TCRbeta chain sequencing, PBMC samples from trial participants were taken at day 0 and at day 28 after the second dose. The CDR3 regions of human TCRbeta chains were analyzed by immunosequencing. The source study handled its data this way. Repertoire TCRs were matched against a reference library of SARS-CoV-2-specific TCRs generated with the MIRA antigen-specificity platform. Breadth was defined as the fraction of unique TCRs that were SARS-CoV-2-associated. Depth was defined as the fraction of total T cells that were SARS-CoV-2-associated. Using the MIRA data, every spike-specific TCR was mapped to the spike region that the TCR reacted to and assigned to either a CD4 or a CD8 class. Log10-transformed breadth and depth values were compared by one-way ANOVA with Sidak's multiple comparisons tests. Held by TCRdb, this immuneACCESS table contains in-frame sequences only and omits some clones. Under half of the omission traces to an unresolved V gene where checked; the cause of the rest is unknown. D and trimming come from the DNA, and the V and J calls and clone size come from that table. The table for this sample lists tens of thousands of clones; 75% to 95% of them were counted only once. Under 5% of the sample lies in the top ten.

The CDR3 runs 15 amino acids, cysteine and phenylalanine included. CDR3 DNA is the only sequence kept; it has 45 bases, read in frame from the first base. Sequences MNHEY (CDR1) and SVGAGI (CDR2) are obtained from the germline V gene. Trimming takes 7 bases off V and 10 bases off J; junction bases not matched to a gene: 9. As concerns this clone: What this receptor recognizes is not known. Per-base qualities were not stored, and no clone one base away is much larger.

The receptor was derived from an adult in good health. Sequencing used peripheral blood, obtained on day 0 of MenACWY control vaccination. The V and J segments used are TRBV6-5 and TRBJ2-1, and 14 junctional nucleotides match TRBD2. The DNA is TGTGCCAGCACGACACCGGGACTAGCGGGAGTGGAGCAGTTCTTC. The resulting protein is CASTTPGLAGVEQFF.